Below, 10 T cell receptor beta chains from the same sample are listed, as sequenced in a study of shared clonotypes between healthy human individuals. Profiling relied on immunoSEQ multiplex PCR, and the TCRdb table lists in-frame clones only, not all of them. The sample lists 2 million to 3 million clones, 93% seen once, with approximately 0.35% in the top ten. The specimen was naive CD4+ T cells from PBMCs. Subset of the sample: CD45RA+ positively selected. The receptor source for this set is a man between 18 and 29 years old in good health. Some clones in this sample may be carry-over from other donors' samples.

This clone has only a few counts. This chain links TRBV6-6 with TRBJ1-2; weak D call: TRBD1 (5 bases). The germline V and J ends were trimmed by 6 bases and 5 bases, with 13 bases remaining between them. The germline V gene has CDR1 MNHNY and CDR2 SVGAGI (reference sequence). The length of the CDR3 is 13 residues. The CDR3, as DNA: TGTGCCAGCAGAGGAGTTGGGGGATATGGCTACACCTTC. This codes for CASRGVGGYGYTF.

The genes are TRBV4-2 and TRBJ1-1; D uncertain. The CDR3 totals 16 residues. The germline gives CDR1 LGHNA, CDR2 YNFKEQ. The V and J ends lost 8 bases and 1 base respectively, with 20 bases between them. CDR3 residues: CASAPLPGLGNTEAFF. In nucleotides, the CDR3 is TGTGCCAGCGCCCCCCTCCCCGGACTCGGGAACACTGAAGCTTTCTTT.

The CDR3 protein is CASSHQDRPYEQYF. CDR3 nucleotides: TGTGCCAGCAGCCATCAGGACCGTCCCTACGAGCAGTACTTC. The chain uses TRBV5-4 and TRBJ2-5, with D hard to call. The J call is uncertain, as TRBJ2-7 better fits the DNA end. The CDR3 spans 14 residues. Germline V CDR1 and CDR2: SGHNT, YYREEE (reference sequence).

The chain has TRBV19 and TRBJ2-1; 9 nucleotides align to TRBD2. V shed 2 bases, J shed 4 bases, and the junction held 12 bases outside the gene matches. Germline assignment: CDR1 LNHDA and CDR2 SQIVND (reference sequence). This CDR3 is 18 amino acids long. Here the CDR3 reads CASSIRPWAGGRYNEQFF. The DNA for the CDR3 is TGTGCCAGTAGTATAAGACCTTGGGCGGGAGGGAGATACAATGAGCAGTTCTTC.

The chain combines TRBV10-3 with TRBJ1-3; tentative D call: TRBD1 (6 bases). This CDR3 is 15 amino acids long. Germline loops: CDR1 ENHRY, CDR2 SYGVKD. V was trimmed by 3 bases and J by 4 bases, leaving 13 bases between them. This CDR3 reads CAISERGDIGNTIYF. For the CDR3, the DNA is TGTGCCATCAGTGAACGGGGGGACATCGGAAACACCATATATTTT.

Points on this clone: Within the sample, other DNA sequences also encode this same CDR3. The V gene is TRBV5-1, the J gene TRBJ2-1; TRBD2 aligns across 8 bases. Germline lookup yields CDR1 SGHRS and CDR2 YFSETQ. The ends lost 4 bases at V and 4 bases at J; junction bases unmatched: 4. The CDR3 has 14 amino acids. CDR3 in amino acids: CASSSGGAYNEQFF. CDR3 bases: TGCGCCAGCAGCAGCGGGGGTGCATACAATGAGCAGTTCTTC.

The V and J genes are TRBV2 and TRBJ2-3, with TRBD2 matching 8 bases. Germline V lookup: CDR1 SNHLY, CDR2 FYNNEI. The CDR3 runs to 15 residues. V was clipped by 8 bases and J by 5 bases; unmatched bases: 12. The CDR3 bases are TGTGCCAGCGGAAGGGTCGGGGGGGTGGTAGATACGCAGTATTTT. This gives the protein CASGRVGGVVDTQYF.

V is TRBV30 and J is TRBJ2-1; D ambiguous. This CDR3 spans 11 amino acids. Deletions cut 4 bases from V and 7 bases from J, with 8 bases between. Looked up from germline, CDR1 is GTSNPN and CDR2 is SVGIG (reference sequence). The CDR3 coding sequence is TGTGCCTGGAAGCCAGGTAATGAGCAGTTCTTC. Translating it yields CAWKPGNEQFF.

This chain joins TRBV7-8 and TRBJ2-7; maybe TRBD2 (6 bases). Germline V lookup: CDR1 SGHVS, CDR2 FQNEAQ. The V end lost 1 base, the J end lost 7 bases, and 11 bases lay between the germline ends. CDR3 length: 13 amino acids. Here the CDR3 DNA reads TGTGCCAGCAGCTTAGGGACCGCGGGAGAGCAGTACTTC. It is translated as CASSLGTAGEQYF. The entire variable domain, with the rest obtained from reference TRBV7-8 and TRBJ2-7, is as follows: GAGVSQSPRYKVAKRGQDVALRCDPISGHVSLFWYQQALGQGPEFLTYFQNEAQLDKSGLPSDRFFAERPEGSVSTLKIQRTQQEDSAVYLCASSLGTAGEQYFGPGTRLTVT.

This clone was recorded once. The genes are TRBV5-1 and TRBJ2-1; no clear D. Trimming removed 2 bases at V and 0 bases at J, with 12 bases between. The germline V gene encodes CDR1 SGHRS and CDR2 YFSETQ. The CDR3 is 16 amino acids. The CDR3 sequence is CASSFARTNSYNEQFF. Here the CDR3 DNA reads TGCGCCAGCAGCTTCGCCCGGACGAACTCCTACAATGAGCAGTTCTTC.